A single sample gave rise to the 10 T cell receptor beta chains below, sequenced in a study of vaccination effects on CD4 cells after COVID-19. Which antigens these TCRs recognize remains unknown. Clones were sequenced by immunoSEQ multiplex PCR, and TCRdb holds only the in-frame ones, with some missing. The sample consists of approximately 30,000 clones, roughly 68% of them appearing once. Expansion with viral peptide pools was applied to antigen-specific CD4+ T cells by the ViraFEST assay prior to sequencing. The culture ran for around 10 days before CD4+ T cells were isolated. Neither prior SARS-CoV-2 infection nor positive nucleocapsid antibodies were present in the vaccine recipients. The material was CD4+ T cells from PBMCs cultured with HCoV-NL63 spike peptides, obtained before COVID-19 vaccination. The receptor set was obtained from a human donor who received a COVID-19 vaccine.

The chain uses TRBV3-1 (or the pseudogene TRBV3-2) and TRBJ1-1; D ambiguous. The CDR3 extends over 13 amino acids. V was pared by 4 bases and J by 0 bases, with 6 bases between. Germline V gene data show CDR1 as LGHDT and CDR2 as YNNKEL (reference sequence). CDR3 in DNA: TGTGCCAGCAGCCTGACGGTGAACACTGAAGCTTTCTTT. Protein: CASSLTVNTEAFF.

This clone was found once. The genes are TRBV3-1 (or the pseudogene TRBV3-2) and TRBJ2-7, with 7 bases matching TRBD2. CDR3 size: 16 residues. The junction had 13 bases not matched to a gene; V was cut back by 6 bases and J by 2 bases. CDR1 LGHDT and CDR2 YNNKEL come from the germline V gene (reference sequence). The CDR3 nucleotides read TGTGCCAGCAGGTTGGGGAGGTCTAGCGGAGCCTACGAGCAGTACTTC. Translated: CASRLGRSSGAYEQYF.

V and J are TRBV29-1 and TRBJ2-1, with D perhaps TRBD1 (7 bases). V shed 7 bases and J shed 5 bases, with 9 bases lying between them. There are 11 residues in the CDR3. Germline V gene lookup returns CDR1 SQVTM and CDR2 ANQGSEA. The CDR3 sequence is CSGGTDNEQFF. The DNA for the CDR3 is TGCAGCGGCGGGACAGACAATGAGCAGTTCTTC.

The chain has TRBV3-1 (or the pseudogene TRBV3-2) and TRBJ2-3; 15 bases map to TRBD2. The ends lost 2 bases at V and 4 bases at J; junction bases unmatched: 4. In germline, CDR1 is LGHDT, CDR2 YNNKEL (reference sequence). The CDR3 length is 17 residues. The CDR3 DNA follows: TGTGCCAGCAGCCAACGGACTAGCGGGAGGGCCCCAGATACGCAGTATTTT. Translation gives CASSQRTSGRAPDTQYF.

The gene calls are TRBV21-1 and TRBJ1-4; the D call of TRBD1 is as the table states it, not checked on the DNA. TRBV21-1 is reported as a pseudogene. This CDR3 spans 20 amino acids. The CDR3 spells CASSKKTTSRDRGGYVKLFF. The CDR3 DNA reads as TGTGCCAGCAGCAAAAAGACAACGTCCCGGGACAGGGGAGGGTATGTAAAACTGTTTTTT.

The V gene is TRBV19, the J gene TRBJ2-3; no firm D call. Trimming stripped 2 bases from V and 0 bases from J, with 9 bases between. The CDR3 length is 15 residues. Germline loops: CDR1 LNHDA, CDR2 SQIVND (reference sequence). CDR3 amino acids: CASSINGFSTDTQYF. For the CDR3, the DNA is TGTGCCAGTAGTATAAATGGATTCAGCACAGATACGCAGTATTTT. The full variable domain, with the rest looked up from reference TRBV19 and TRBJ2-3, is DGGITQSPKYLFRKEGQNVTLSCEQNLNHDAMYWYRQDPGQGLRLIYYSQIVNDFQKGDIAEGYSVSREKKESFPLTVTSAQKNPTAFYLCASSINGFSTDTQYFGPGTRLTVL.

This chain joins TRBV19 and TRBJ2-3, with 11 bases aligning to TRBD1. V lost 10 bases and J lost 6; bases outside the gene matches: 9. This CDR3 is built from 14 residues. Looked up from germline, CDR1 is LNHDA and CDR2 is SQIVND (reference sequence). The CDR3 spells CATGQGARWDTQYF. As DNA, the CDR3 is TGTGCCACCGGACAGGGGGCGCGATGGGATACGCAGTATTTT.

V usage is TRBV21-1 and J usage is TRBJ1-4; TRBD1 is the table's D call, not checked against the DNA. TRBV21-1 is listed as a pseudogene. CDR3 length: 14 residues. The CDR3 sequence is CASSKRTGNEKLFF. For the CDR3, the DNA is TGTGCCAGCAGCAAAAGGACAGGGAATGAAAAACTGTTTTTT.

The J gene is TRBJ2-2, the V gene TRBV6-1, with D uncertain. The CDR3 sequence is 16 residues long. The germline V and J ends were trimmed by 2 bases and 6 bases, with 16 bases remaining between them. CDR1 is MNHNS and CDR2 is SASEGT in the germline V gene. CDR3 in amino acids: CASSERVGKKAGELFF. The CDR3 coding sequence is TGTGCCAGCAGTGAAAGGGTTGGGAAAAAGGCCGGGGAGCTGTTTTTT.

The chain links TRBV29-1 to TRBJ1-3; D gene uncertain. Trimming removed 3 bases from V and 0 bases from J, with 9 bases in between. CDR3 length: 14 residues. Germline V gene lookup returns CDR1 SQVTM and CDR2 ANQGSEA. The CDR3 nucleotides read TGCAGCGTTGAGCTTCCGCTCTCTGGAAACACCATATATTTT. It codes for CSVELPLSGNTIYF.